Below, one TCR beta chain is given with its context. Antigen unknown. This sample stems from a study of CD8 T cells in ankylosing spondylitis. Using its own MiXCR run on the 5' RACE reads, TCRdb lists one record per CDR3 protein. The table includes around 120,000 distinct CDR3 sequences, about 13% detected once. General study findings and limits: Earlier reports found some motif variants in synovial fluid and blood in reactive arthritis. The authors reported significant enrichment of disease-linked clones in matched ankylosing spondylitis synovial fluid.

The receptor's source is a female donor with ankylosing spondylitis or in good health (not recorded which). The sample consisted of blood, either unsorted or a sorted T cell fraction (not recorded which).

CDR3 sequence reads: CATSSTGPSSGANVLTF. The CDR3 DNA follows: TGCGCCACCTCATCGACTGGGCCCAGCTCTGGGGCCAACGTCCTGACTTTC. V and J are TRBV5-1 and TRBJ2-6; D not certain. The CDR3 has 17 amino acids. V was cut by 9 bases and J by 0 bases, with 19 bases left in between. Germline V gene lookup returns CDR1 SGHRS and CDR2 YFSETQ.